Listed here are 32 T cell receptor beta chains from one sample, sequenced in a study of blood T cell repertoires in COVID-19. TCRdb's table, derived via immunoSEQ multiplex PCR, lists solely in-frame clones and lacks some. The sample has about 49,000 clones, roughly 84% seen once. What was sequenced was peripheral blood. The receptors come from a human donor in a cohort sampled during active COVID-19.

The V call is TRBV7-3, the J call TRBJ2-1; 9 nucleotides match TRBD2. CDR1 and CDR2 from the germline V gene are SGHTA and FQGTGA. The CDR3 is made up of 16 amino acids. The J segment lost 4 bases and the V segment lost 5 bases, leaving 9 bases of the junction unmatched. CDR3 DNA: TGTGCCAGCAGCGTGGGTGCGGGAGGGACGTACAATGAGCAGTTCTTC. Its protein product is CASSVGAGGTYNEQFF. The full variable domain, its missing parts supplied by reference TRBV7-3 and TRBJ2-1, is GAGVSQTPSNKVTEKGKYVELRCDPISGHTALYWYRQSLGQGPEFLIYFQGTGAADDSGLPNDRFFAVRPEGSVSTLKIQRTERGDSAVYLCASSVGAGGTYNEQFFGPGTRLTVL.

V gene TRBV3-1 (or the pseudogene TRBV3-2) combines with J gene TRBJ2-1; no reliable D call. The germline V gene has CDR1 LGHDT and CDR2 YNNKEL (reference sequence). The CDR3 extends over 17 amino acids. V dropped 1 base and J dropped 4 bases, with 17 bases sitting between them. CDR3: CASSQGAPGRLYNEQFF. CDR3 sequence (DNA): TGTGCCAGCAGCCAAGGGGCACCAGGAAGATTATACAATGAGCAGTTCTTC.

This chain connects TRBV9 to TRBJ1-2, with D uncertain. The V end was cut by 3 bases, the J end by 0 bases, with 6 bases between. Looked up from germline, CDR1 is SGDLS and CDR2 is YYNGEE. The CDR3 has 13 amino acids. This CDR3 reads CASSESSNYGYTF. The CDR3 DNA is TGTGCCAGCAGCGAATCCTCTAACTATGGCTACACCTTC. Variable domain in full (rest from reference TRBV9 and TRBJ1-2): DSGVTQTPKHLITATGQRVTLRCSPRSGDLSVYWYQQSLDQGLQFLIQYYNGEERAKGNILERFSAQQFPDLHSELNLSSLELGDSALYFCASSESSNYGYTFGSGTRLTVV.

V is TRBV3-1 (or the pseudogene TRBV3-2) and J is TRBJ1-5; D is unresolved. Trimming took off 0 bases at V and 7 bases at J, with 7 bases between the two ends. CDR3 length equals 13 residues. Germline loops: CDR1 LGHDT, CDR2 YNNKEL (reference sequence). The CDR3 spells CASSQDVAQPQHF. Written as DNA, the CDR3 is TGTGCCAGCAGCCAAGACGTGGCCCAGCCCCAGCATTTT.

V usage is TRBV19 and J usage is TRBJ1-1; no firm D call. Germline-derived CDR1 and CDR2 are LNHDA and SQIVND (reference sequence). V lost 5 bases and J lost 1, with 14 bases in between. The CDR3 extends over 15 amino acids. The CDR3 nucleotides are TGTGCCAGTAGTGCAATCCCTCCCGGGAACACTGAAGCTTTCTTT. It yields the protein CASSAIPPGNTEAFF.

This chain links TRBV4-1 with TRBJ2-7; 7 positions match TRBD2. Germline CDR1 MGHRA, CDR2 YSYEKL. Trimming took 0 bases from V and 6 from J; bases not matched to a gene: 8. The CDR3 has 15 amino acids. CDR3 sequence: CASSQDRAGVREQYF. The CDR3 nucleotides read TGCGCCAGCAGCCAAGATCGGGCGGGAGTTCGCGAGCAGTACTTC.

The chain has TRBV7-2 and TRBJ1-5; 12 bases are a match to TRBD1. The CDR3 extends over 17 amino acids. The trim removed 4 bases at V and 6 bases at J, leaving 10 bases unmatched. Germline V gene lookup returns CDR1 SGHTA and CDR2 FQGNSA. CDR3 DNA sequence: TGTGCCAGCAGCTGGGGGAGGGACAGGGGGCGCAGTCAGCCCCAGCATTTT. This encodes CASSWGRDRGRSQPQHF.

The CDR3 here is CASSVGPEGTGRIDGYTF. The CDR3 DNA follows: TGTGCCAGCAGCGTAGGGCCTGAGGGGACAGGGAGGATTGATGGCTACACCTTC. The V call is TRBV9, the J call TRBJ1-2; 9 bases fit TRBD1. The CDR3 contains 18 residues. CDR1 SGDLS and CDR2 YYNGEE come from the germline V gene. V lost 0 bases, J lost 6 bases, and 15 bases stayed unmatched.

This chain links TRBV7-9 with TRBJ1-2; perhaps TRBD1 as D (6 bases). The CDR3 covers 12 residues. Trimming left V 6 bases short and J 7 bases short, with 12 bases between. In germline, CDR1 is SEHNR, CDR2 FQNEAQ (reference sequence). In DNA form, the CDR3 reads TGTGCCAGCAGGTCAGGGGCGAGTGGCTACACCTTC. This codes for CASRSGASGYTF.

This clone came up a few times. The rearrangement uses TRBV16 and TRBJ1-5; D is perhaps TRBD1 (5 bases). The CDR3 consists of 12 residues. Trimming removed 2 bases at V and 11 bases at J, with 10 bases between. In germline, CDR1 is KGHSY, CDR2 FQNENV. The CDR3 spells CASSQTGVAQHF. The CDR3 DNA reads TGTGCCAGCAGCCAAACGGGGGTAGCCCAGCATTTT. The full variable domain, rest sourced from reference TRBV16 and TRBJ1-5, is GEEVAQTPKHLVRGEGQKAKLYCAPIKGHSYVFWYQQVLKNEFKFLISFQNENVFDETGMPKERFSAKCLPNSPCSLEIQATKLEDSAVYFCASSQTGVAQHFGDGTRLSIL.

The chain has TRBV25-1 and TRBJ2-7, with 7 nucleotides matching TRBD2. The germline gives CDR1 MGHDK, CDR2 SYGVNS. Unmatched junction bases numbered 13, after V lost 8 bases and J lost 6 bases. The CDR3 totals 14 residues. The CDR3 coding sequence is TGTGCCAGCCGGCGGGCGGGAGCTTTCGGCGAGCAGTACTTC. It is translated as CASRRAGAFGEQYF.

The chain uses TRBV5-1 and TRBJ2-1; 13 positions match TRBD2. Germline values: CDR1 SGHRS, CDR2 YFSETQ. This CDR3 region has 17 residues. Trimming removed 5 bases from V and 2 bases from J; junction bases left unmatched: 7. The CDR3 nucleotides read TGCGCCAGCAGAAAGGGGACTAGCGGGACGCCCTACAATGAGCAGTTCTTC. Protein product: CASRKGTSGTPYNEQFF.

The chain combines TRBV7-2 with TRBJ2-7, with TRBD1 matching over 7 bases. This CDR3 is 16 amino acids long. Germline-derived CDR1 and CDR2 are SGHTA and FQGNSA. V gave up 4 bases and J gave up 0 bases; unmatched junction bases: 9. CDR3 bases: TGTGCCAGCAGCTCCAACAGGGGTTCGAGCTCCTACGAGCAGTACTTC. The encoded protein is CASSSNRGSSSYEQYF.

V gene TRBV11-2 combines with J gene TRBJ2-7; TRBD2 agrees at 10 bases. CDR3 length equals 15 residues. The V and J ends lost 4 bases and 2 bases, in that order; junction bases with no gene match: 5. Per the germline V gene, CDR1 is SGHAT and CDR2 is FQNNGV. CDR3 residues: CASSSQAGGPYEQYF. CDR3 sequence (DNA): TGTGCCAGCAGCTCCCAAGCGGGAGGGCCCTACGAGCAGTACTTC.

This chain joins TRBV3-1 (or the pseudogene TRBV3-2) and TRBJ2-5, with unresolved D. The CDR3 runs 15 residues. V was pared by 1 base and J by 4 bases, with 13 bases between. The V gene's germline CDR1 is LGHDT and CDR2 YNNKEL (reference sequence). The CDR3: CASSQGNAVLETQYF. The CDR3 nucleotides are TGTGCCAGCAGCCAAGGTAACGCAGTCCTAGAGACCCAGTACTTC.

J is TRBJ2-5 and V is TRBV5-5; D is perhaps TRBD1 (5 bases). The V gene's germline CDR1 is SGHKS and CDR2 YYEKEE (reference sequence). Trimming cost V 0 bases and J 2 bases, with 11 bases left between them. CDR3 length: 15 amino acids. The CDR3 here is CASSLDRQTQETQYF. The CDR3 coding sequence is TGTGCCAGCAGCTTGGACCGACAGACACAAGAGACCCAGTACTTC.

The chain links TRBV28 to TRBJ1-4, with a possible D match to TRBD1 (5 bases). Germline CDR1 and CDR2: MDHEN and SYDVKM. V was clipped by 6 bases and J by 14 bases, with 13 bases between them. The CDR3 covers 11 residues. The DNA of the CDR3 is TGTGCCAGCAGACTGAGGACATTTCTGTTTTTT. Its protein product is CASRLRTFLFF. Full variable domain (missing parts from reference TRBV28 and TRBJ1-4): DVKVTQSSRYLVKRTGEKVFLECVQDMDHENMFWYRQDPGLGLRLIYFSYDVKMKEKGDIPEGYSVSREKKERFSLILESASTNQTSMYLCASRLRTFLFFGSGTQLSVL.

CDR3 nucleotide sequence: TGTGCCAGCAGTTACAGGGGACAGGGCTCCTACGAGCAGTACTTC. This codes for CASSYRGQGSYEQYF. The V gene is TRBV6-5, the J gene TRBJ2-7; 9 positions agree with TRBD1. With V trimmed by 2 bases and J by 0 bases, 2 bases remained unmatched. CDR3 length equals 15 residues. Germline CDR1 is MNHEY and CDR2 is SVGAGI.

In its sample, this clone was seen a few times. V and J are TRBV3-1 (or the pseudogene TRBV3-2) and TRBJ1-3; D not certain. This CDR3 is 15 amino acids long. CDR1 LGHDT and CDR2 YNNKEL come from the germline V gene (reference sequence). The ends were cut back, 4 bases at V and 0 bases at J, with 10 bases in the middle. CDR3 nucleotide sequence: TGTGCCAGCAGCCGCAGAGCTAGCTCTGGAAACACCATATATTTT. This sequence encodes CASSRRASSGNTIYF.

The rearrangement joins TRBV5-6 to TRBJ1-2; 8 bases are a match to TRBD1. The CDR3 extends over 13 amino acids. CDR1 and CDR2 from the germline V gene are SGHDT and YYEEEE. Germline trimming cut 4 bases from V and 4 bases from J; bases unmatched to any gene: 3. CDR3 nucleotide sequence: TGTGCCAGCAGCCCGGACAGGGTCTATGGCTACACCTTC. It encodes CASSPDRVYGYTF. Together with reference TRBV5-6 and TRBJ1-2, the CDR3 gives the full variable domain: DAGVTQSPTHLIKTRGQQVTLRCSPKSGHDTVSWYQQALGQGPQFIFQYYEEEERQRGNFPDRFSGHQFPNYSSELNVNALLLGDSALYLCASSPDRVYGYTFGSGTRLTVV.

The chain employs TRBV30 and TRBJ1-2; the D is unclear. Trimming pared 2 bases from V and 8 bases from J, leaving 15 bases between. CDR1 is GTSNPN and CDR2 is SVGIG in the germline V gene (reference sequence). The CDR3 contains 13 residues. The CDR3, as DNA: TGTGCCTGGAGTTCCCCGGGAGCAAGCGGCTACACCTTC. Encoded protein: CAWSSPGASGYTF.

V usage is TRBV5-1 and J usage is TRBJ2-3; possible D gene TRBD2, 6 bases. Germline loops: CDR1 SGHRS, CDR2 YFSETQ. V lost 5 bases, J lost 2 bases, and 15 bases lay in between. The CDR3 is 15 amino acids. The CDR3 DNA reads TGCGCCAGCAGATCGGGACTCCCCATCACAGATACGCAGTATTTT. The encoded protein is CASRSGLPITDTQYF.

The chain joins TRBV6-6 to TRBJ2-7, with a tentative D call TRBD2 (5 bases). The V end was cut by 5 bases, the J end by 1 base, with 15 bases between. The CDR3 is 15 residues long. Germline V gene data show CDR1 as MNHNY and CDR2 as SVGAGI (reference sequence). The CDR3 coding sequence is TGTGCCAGCAGTGGAGGCGGCGGAAGGTCCTACGAGCAGTACTTC. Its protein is CASSGGGGRSYEQYF.

CDR3 amino acids: CASSPRAGALGAEAFF. CDR3 coding DNA: TGTGCCAGCTCACCTCGGGCGGGGGCCTTGGGGGCTGAAGCTTTCTTT. The V call is TRBV18, the J call TRBJ1-1; D possibly corresponds to TRBD1 (6 bases). Germline V CDR1 and CDR2: KGHSH, LQKENI. V was shortened by 3 bases and J by 6 bases, with 20 bases between the two germline ends. This CDR3 contains 16 residues.

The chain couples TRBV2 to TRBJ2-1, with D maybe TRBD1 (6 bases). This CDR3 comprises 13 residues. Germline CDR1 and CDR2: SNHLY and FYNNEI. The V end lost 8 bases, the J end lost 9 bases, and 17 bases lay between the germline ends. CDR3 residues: CASVPQGLGEQFF. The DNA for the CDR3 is TGTGCCAGCGTTCCACAGGGCCTCGGTGAGCAGTTCTTC.

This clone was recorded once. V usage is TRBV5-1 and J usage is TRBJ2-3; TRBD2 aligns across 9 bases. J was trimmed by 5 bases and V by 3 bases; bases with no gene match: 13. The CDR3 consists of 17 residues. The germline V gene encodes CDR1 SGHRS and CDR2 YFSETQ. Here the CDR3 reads CASSWARGGGPQDTQYF. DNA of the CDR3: TGCGCCAGCAGCTGGGCCCGCGGGGGGGGGCCCCAAGATACGCAGTATTTT.

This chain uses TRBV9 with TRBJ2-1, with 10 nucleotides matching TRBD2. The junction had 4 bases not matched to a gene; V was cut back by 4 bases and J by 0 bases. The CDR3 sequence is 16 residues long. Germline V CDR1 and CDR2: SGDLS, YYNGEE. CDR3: CASSSIAGGSYNEQFF. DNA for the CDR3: TGTGCCAGCAGCTCAATAGCGGGGGGCTCCTACAATGAGCAGTTCTTC.

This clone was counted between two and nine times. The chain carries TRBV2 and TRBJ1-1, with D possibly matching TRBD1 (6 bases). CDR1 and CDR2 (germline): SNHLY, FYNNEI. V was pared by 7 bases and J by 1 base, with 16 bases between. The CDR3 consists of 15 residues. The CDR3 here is CASIRRTAQNTEAFF. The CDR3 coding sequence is TGTGCCAGCATAAGAAGGACAGCCCAGAACACTGAAGCTTTCTTT. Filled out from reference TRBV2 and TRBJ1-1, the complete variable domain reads EPEVTQTPSHQVTQMGQEVILRCVPISNHLYFYWYRQILGQKVEFLVSFYNNEISEKSEIFDDQFSVERPDGSNFTLKIRSTKLEDSAMYFCASIRRTAQNTEAFFGQGTRLTVV.

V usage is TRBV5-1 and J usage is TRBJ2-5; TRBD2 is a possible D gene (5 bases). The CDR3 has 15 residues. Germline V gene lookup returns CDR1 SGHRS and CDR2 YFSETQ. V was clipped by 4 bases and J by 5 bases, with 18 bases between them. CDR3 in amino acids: CASSQEASRSETQYF. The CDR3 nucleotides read TGCGCCAGCAGCCAGGAGGCTAGCCGGTCTGAGACCCAGTACTTC.

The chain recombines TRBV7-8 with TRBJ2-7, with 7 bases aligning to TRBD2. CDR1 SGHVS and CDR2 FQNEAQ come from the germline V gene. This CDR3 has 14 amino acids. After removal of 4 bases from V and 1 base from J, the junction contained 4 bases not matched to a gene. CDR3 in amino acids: CASSYLADSYEQYF. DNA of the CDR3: TGTGCCAGCAGCTACCTAGCGGATTCCTACGAGCAGTACTTC.

The CDR3 DNA follows: TGTGCCAGCAGCTTATTTATGTTTGACAGACCCAATGAGCAGTTCTTC. Translated, it gives CASSLFMFDRPNEQFF. J is TRBJ2-1 and V is TRBV7-8; D might be TRBD1 (5 bases). The germline CDR1 and CDR2 sequences are SGHVS and FQNEAQ. The germline V and J ends were trimmed by 2 bases and 6 bases, with 17 bases remaining between them. The CDR3 is made up of 16 amino acids. Combining the CDR3 with reference TRBV7-8 and TRBJ2-1 gives the whole variable domain GAGVSQSPRYKVAKRGQDVALRCDPISGHVSLFWYQQALGQGPEFLTYFQNEAQLDKSGLPSDRFFAERPEGSVSTLKIQRTQQEDSAVYLCASSLFMFDRPNEQFFGPGTRLTVL.

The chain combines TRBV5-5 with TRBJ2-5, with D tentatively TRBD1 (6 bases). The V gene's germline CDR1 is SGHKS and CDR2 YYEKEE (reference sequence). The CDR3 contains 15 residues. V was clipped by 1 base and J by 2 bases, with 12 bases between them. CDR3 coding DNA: TGTGCCAGCAGCTTGTGGACAGCAAATCAAGAGACCCAGTACTTC. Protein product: CASSLWTANQETQYF.